One T cell receptor beta chain is described in this entry. It was during active infection that Seattle patients were enrolled and then longitudinally followed. The V end lost 4 bases, the J end lost 7 bases, and 17 bases lay between the germline ends. The CDR3 consists of 15 residues. Germline loops: CDR1 GTSNPN, CDR2 SVGIG (reference sequence). This specimen comes from a study of blood T cell repertoires in COVID-19. Sequencing used immunoSEQ multiplex PCR; TCRdb keeps in-frame clones, though not all of them. The data contain 60,000 to 90,000 clones, approximately 85% of them singletons. The rearrangement joins TRBV30 to TRBJ1-6; the D gene is possibly TRBD1 (6 bases). The specimen was peripheral blood. This TCR came from a man in his fifties or sixties with COVID-19, enrolled during active disease. Here the CDR3 reads CAWIPGQGWNSPLHF. CDR3 nucleotides: TGTGCCTGGATCCCGGGGCAGGGGTGGAATTCACCCCTCCACTTT. Filled out from reference TRBV30 and TRBJ1-6, the complete variable domain reads SQTIHQWPATLVQPVGSPLSLECTVEGTSNPNLYWYRQAAGRGLQLLFYSVGIGQISSEVPQNLSASRPQDRQFILSSKKLLLSDSGFYLCAWIPGQGWNSPLHFGNGTRLTVT.